Presented here are 8 T cell receptor beta chains from one specimen sequenced in a study of control samples from healthy donors and cancer patients. Assay: immunoSEQ multiplex PCR; the TCRdb copy retains only in-frame clones and omits some. The table includes more than 95,000 clones, 80% to 90% detected once. Specimen: PBMCs. The receptors derive from a woman aged 45 to 65 with colorectal cancer.

The CDR3 sequence is CASSQDMGYEQYF. DNA of the CDR3: TGCGCCAGCAGCCAAGATATGGGCTACGAGCAGTACTTC. The rearrangement uses TRBV4-1 and TRBJ2-7; D remains unclear. The CDR3 spans 13 residues. Trimming took 0 bases from V and 3 from J, leaving 6 bases between them. Germline V gene lookup returns CDR1 MGHRA and CDR2 YSYEKL.

J is TRBJ1-3 and V is TRBV6-5; D not certain. The CDR3 contains 15 residues. V gave up 2 bases and J gave up 4 bases, with 12 bases separating them. Germline loops: CDR1 MNHEY, CDR2 SVGAGI. DNA of the CDR3: TGTGCCAGCAGTTACCGACGTTCGGGAGGAAACACCATATATTTT. As protein: CASSYRRSGGNTIYF.

The J gene is TRBJ2-4, the V gene TRBV7-7, with 9 bases identical to TRBD1. This CDR3 has 16 residues. Germline assignment: CDR1 SSHAT and CDR2 FNYEAQ (reference sequence). V trimming: 5 bases; J trimming: 0 bases; junction bases outside the gene matches: 5. CDR3 residues: CASSQPDRGAKNIQYF. The CDR3 DNA reads as TGTGCCAGCAGCCAACCGGACAGGGGAGCCAAAAACATTCAGTACTTC.

In its sample, this clone was seen once. This chain joins TRBV2 and TRBJ1-1, with D possibly being TRBD1 (6 bases). V shed 1 base and J shed 4 bases, with 16 bases lying between them. Germline loops: CDR1 SNHLY, CDR2 FYNNEI. This CDR3 region has 16 residues. The CDR3 nucleotides read TGTGCCAGCAGTGAAGATGAACAGGGTCGGGGCACTGAAGCTTTCTTT. It encodes CASSEDEQGRGTEAFF.

The V and J genes are TRBV5-6 and TRBJ2-3, with D possibly TRBD2 on 6 matching bases. This CDR3 region has 12 residues. The germline V gene has CDR1 SGHDT and CDR2 YYEEEE. V dropped 5 bases and J dropped 4 bases, with 8 bases sitting between them. This chain's CDR3 is CASSWGADTQYF. CDR3 sequence (DNA): TGTGCCAGCAGTTGGGGGGCAGATACGCAGTATTTT. The full variable domain, completed using reference TRBV5-6 and TRBJ2-3, is DAGVTQSPTHLIKTRGQQVTLRCSPKSGHDTVSWYQQALGQGPQFIFQYYEEEERQRGNFPDRFSGHQFPNYSSELNVNALLLGDSALYLCASSWGADTQYFGPGTRLTVL.

The DNA of the CDR3 is TGCGCCAGCAACCTTAGCGGGGGTCACGAGCAGTACTTC. Translation: CASNLSGGHEQYF. This rearrangement joins TRBV10-1 to TRBJ2-7, with 9 nucleotides matching TRBD2. V lost 7 bases, J lost 5 bases, and 6 bases stayed unmatched. The CDR3 consists of 13 residues. The V gene's germline CDR1 is WNHNN and CDR2 SYGVQD (reference sequence).

The chain's CDR3 is CASSRPPGQEVYGYTF. CDR3 bases: TGTGCCAGCAGCCGCCCCCCGGGACAGGAGGTCTATGGCTACACCTTC. The V and J genes are TRBV7-9 and TRBJ1-2; TRBD1 matches 8 bases. This CDR3 is built from 16 residues. V lost 5 bases and J lost 4; bases outside the gene matches: 12. Germline CDR1 is SEHNR and CDR2 is FQNEAQ (reference sequence).

The chain carries TRBV19 and TRBJ1-1; no definite D call. V lost 3 bases and J lost 5, with 7 bases in between. The germline CDR1 and CDR2 sequences are LNHDA and SQIVND (reference sequence). The CDR3 spans 12 residues. As DNA, the CDR3 is TGTGCCAGTAGTATCTACGGGACTGAAGCTTTCTTT. It encodes CASSIYGTEAFF.